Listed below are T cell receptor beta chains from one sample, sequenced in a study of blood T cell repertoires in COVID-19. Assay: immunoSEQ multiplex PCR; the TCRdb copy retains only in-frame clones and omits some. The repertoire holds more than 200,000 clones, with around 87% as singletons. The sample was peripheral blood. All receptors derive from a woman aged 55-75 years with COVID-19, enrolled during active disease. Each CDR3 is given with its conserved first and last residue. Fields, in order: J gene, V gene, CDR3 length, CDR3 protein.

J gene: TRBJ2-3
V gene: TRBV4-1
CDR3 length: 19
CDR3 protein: CASSQRPGTSGRPTDTQYF

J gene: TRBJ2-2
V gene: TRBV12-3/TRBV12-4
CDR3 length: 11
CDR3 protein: CASSSSGELFF

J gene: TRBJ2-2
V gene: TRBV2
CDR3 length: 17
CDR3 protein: CASSRGTAGVNTGELFF

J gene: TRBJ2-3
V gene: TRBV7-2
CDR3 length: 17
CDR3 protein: CASTPQGSGLSTDTQYF

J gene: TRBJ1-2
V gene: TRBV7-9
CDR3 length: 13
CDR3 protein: CASSLVGAYGYTF

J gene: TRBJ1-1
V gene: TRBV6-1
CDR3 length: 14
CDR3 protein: CASSETRSSPEAFF

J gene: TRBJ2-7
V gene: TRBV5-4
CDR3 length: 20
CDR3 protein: CASSLEGRVSFGRAAHEQYF

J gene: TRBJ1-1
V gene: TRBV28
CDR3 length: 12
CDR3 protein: CASGYTVTEAFF

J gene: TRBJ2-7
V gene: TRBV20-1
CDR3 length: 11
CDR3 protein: CSARLSYEQYF

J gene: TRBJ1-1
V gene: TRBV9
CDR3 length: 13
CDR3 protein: CASSARRGTEAFF

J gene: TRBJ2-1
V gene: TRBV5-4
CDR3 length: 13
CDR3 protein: CASSFIGPNEQFF

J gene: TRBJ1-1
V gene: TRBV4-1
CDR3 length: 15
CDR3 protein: CASSQVGQRNTEAFF

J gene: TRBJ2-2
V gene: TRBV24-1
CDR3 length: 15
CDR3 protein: CATSDLQGSSGELFF

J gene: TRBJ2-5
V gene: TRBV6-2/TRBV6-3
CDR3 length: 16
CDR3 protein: CASSYPGTSGRETQYF

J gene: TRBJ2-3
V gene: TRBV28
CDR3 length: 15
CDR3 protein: CASSLPLRPTDTQYF

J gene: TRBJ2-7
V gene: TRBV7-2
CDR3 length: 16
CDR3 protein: CASSSRQQGARYEQYF

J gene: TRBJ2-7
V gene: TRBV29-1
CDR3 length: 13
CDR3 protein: CSVQREIGYEQYF

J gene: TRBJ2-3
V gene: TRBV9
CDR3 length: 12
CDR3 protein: CASSARGLTQYF

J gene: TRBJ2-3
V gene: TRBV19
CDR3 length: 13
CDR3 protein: CASRATTTDTQYF

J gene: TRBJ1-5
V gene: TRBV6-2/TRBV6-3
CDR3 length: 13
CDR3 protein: CASSRTGNQPQHF

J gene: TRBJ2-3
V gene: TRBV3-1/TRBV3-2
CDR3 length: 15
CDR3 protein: CASSPSGSQTDTQYF